These 6 T cell receptor beta chains came from one sample sequenced in a study of blood T cells in healthy people across ages. PCR was performed a second time for roughly 7 to 11 cycles using a sample-barcoded 5' primer and a J-beta primer mix. TCRdb recomputed calls from the 5' RACE reads with MiXCR, one row per CDR3 protein. This sample has about 930,000 distinct CDR3 sequences; about 28% occur once, and the top ten carry about 9.4%. This same sample was also part of a study on T cells of mothers and their children.

The sample consisted of blood. The receptor set was obtained from a woman between 35 and 50 years old in good health.

V and J are TRBV5-1 and TRBJ2-3; 9 bases line up with TRBD1. Germline trimming cut 3 bases from V and 4 bases from J; bases unmatched to any gene: 6. CDR1 is SGHRS, CDR2 YFSETQ, per germline. This CDR3 contains 15 residues. CDR3 residues: CASSYRDRAPDTQYF. The DNA for the CDR3 is TGCGCCAGCAGCTACCGGGACAGGGCCCCAGATACGCAGTATTTT. Complete variable domain (other parts from reference TRBV5-1 and TRBJ2-3): KAGVTQTPRYLIKTRGQQVTLSCSPISGHRSVSWYQQTPGQGLQFLFEYFSETQRNKGNFPGRFSGRQFSNSRSEMNVSTLELGDSALYLCASSYRDRAPDTQYFGPGTRLTVL.

For this clonotype: One end of the junction fails to match germline, which may point to a read error. The chain joins TRBV9 to TRBJ1-1, with D hard to call. The CDR3 length is 13 residues. Germline V CDR1 and CDR2: SGDLS, YYNGEE. The CDR3 DNA is TGTGCCAACAGCCGGGGTCTCGACACTGAAGCTTTCTTT. Protein: CANSRGLDTEAFF. The variable domain in full, with the rest retrieved from reference TRBV9 and TRBJ1-1, is DSGVTQTPKHLITATGQRVTLRCSPRSGDLSVYWYQQSLDQGLQFLIQYYNGEERAKGNILERFSAQQFPDLHSELNLSSLELGDSALYFCANSRGLDTEAFFGQGTRLTVV.

This clonotype was found a few times. A junction end diverges from the germline sequence, so it may reflect a read error. The chain uses TRBV5-1 and TRBJ2-2; unclear D gene. CDR1 and CDR2 (germline): SGHRS, YFSETQ. The CDR3 covers 13 residues. CDR3 in amino acids: CASSLASPGELFF. The CDR3 coding sequence is TGTGCCAGCAGTTTAGCCTCGCCCGGGGAGCTGTTTTTT. Combining the CDR3 with reference TRBV5-1 and TRBJ2-2 gives the whole variable domain KAGVTQTPRYLIKTRGQQVTLSCSPISGHRSVSWYQQTPGQGLQFLFEYFSETQRNKGNFPGRFSGRQFSNSRSEMNVSTLELGDSALYLCASSLASPGELFFGEGSRLTVL.

The table lists this clonotype with a count of one. The V gene is TRBV4-2, the J gene TRBJ2-3; D is unresolved. Germline V gene data show CDR1 as LGHNA and CDR2 as YNFKEQ. The length of the CDR3 is 13 residues. Trimming pared 2 bases from V and 1 base from J, leaving 4 bases between. CDR3: CASSQTRTDTQYF. For the CDR3, the DNA is TGTGCCAGCAGCCAAACACGCACAGATACGCAGTATTTT.

This clonotype came up many times. The V call is TRBV20-1, the J call TRBJ2-6; D not resolved. Germline CDR1 reads DFQATT; CDR2 reads SNEGSKA (reference sequence). With 0 bases removed from V and 1 base from J, the gap between germline ends came to 13 bases. This CDR3 contains 17 residues. The CDR3 DNA follows: TGCAGTGCTAGAGACCCCGCCCGGGTTTCTGGGGCCAACGTCCTGACTTTC. Translation gives CSARDPARVSGANVLTF.

The chain recombines TRBV28 with TRBJ1-2; D possibly corresponds to TRBD1 (5 bases). The germline V gene encodes CDR1 MDHEN and CDR2 SYDVKM. This CDR3 contains 16 residues. Trimming left V 4 bases short and J 0 bases short, with 15 bases between. In DNA, the CDR3 is TGTGCCAGCAGTTACCCAGCGAGGGGATCTAACTATGGCTACACCTTC. This translates into CASSYPARGSNYGYTF.